This TCR beta chain was sequenced in a study of cytomegalovirus exposure and HLA in healthy donors. PCR was performed using 60 Vbeta and 13 Jbeta primers. Generated by immunoSEQ multiplex PCR, the TCRdb table keeps only in-frame clones and is missing some. The data show under 130,000 clones, 78% seen once. Overall study results and limits: The study found most TCR sequences rare, yet found some public TCRs in many donors. The authors reported that TCR beta sequences could predict HLA-A and HLA-B alleles. These predictions were accurate for most subjects in the first cohort.

The CDR3 sequence is 15 residues long. Unmatched junction bases numbered 8, after V lost 6 bases and J lost 3 bases. CDR1 and CDR2 (germline): MNHNY, SVGAGI (reference sequence). In the case of this clone: What it binds is unknown.

The TCR was taken from a man aged 25 to 40 in good health and CMV-seronegative. The rearrangement uses TRBV6-6 and TRBJ1-1, with TRBD1 matching 9 bases. Material for sequencing was PBMCs. CDR3 sequence reads: CASRSWGDRDTEAFF. The CDR3 DNA reads as TGTGCCAGCAGGTCGTGGGGGGACAGGGACACTGAAGCTTTCTTT.